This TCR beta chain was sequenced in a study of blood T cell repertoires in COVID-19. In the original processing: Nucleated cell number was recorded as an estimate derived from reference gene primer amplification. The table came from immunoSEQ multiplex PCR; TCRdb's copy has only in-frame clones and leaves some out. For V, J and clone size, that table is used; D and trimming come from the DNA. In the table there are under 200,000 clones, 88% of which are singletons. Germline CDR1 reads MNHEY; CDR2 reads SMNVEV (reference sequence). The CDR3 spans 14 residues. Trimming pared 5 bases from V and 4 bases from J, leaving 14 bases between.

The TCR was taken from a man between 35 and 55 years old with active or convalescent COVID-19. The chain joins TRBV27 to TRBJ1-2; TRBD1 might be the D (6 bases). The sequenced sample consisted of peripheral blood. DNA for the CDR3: TGTGCCAGCAGTCTTACAGGGTCGGGCTATGGCTACACCTTC. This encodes CASSLTGSGYGYTF.